This TCR beta chain stems from a study of blood T cell repertoires in COVID-19. Concerning this clone itself: A read error may account for a junction end that differs from germline.

The germline V gene has CDR1 SSHAT and CDR2 FNYEAQ (reference sequence). This CDR3 is 15 amino acids long. Source study methods: For nucleated cells, counts were estimated from reference gene primer amplification. Some clones are missing from TCRdb's copy, which holds only in-frame ones; the method was immunoSEQ multiplex PCR. V and J calls plus clone size are reproduced from that table; the DNA served to infer D and trimming. The repertoire has around 250,000 clones, roughly 88% of them found once; the top ten carry 2.5% to 3%. This rearrangement joins TRBV7-7 to TRBJ2-2, with D unclear. The TCR originated in a woman between 25 and 40 years old with active or convalescent COVID-19. The sample consisted of peripheral blood. In DNA, the CDR3 is TGTGCTAGCAGCTTAGAGGCAGGGAACACCGGGGAGCTGTTTTTT. Its protein is CASSLEAGNTGELFF.